The clone carrying this TCR beta chain has ten or more counts. What it binds is unknown. Time point here: technical triplicate 2. There were approximately 1.1 million CD4+ or CD8+ T cells used in the sorted libraries. This record comes from a study of neurological immune-mediated disorders. Study-level findings and limits: None of the CDR3 amino acid sequences of expanded clones were shared across subjects, and this suggested private repertoires in all groups. In HTLV-1-associated myelopathy, TCR clonal expansion was greatest, and in multiple sclerosis it was least, below healthy controls.

The germline V gene has CDR1 SGHDT and CDR2 YYEEEE. The length of the CDR3 is 14 residues. Deletions cut 0 bases from V and 6 bases from J, with 10 bases between. MiXCR, run by TCRdb on the 5' RACE reads, gives a single entry per CDR3 protein. This sample yields 31,000 or so distinct CDR3 sequences, of which 10% to 15% are seen a single time; around 5% belongs to the top ten. The rearrangement joins TRBV5-6 to TRBJ1-3; D possibly corresponds to TRBD1 (5 bases). Specimen: CD4+ T cells from blood. This clonotype was obtained from a female donor with HTLV-1-associated myelopathy (HAM/TSP). The CDR3 protein is CASSLERGANTIYF. The CDR3 coding sequence is TGTGCCAGCAGCTTGGAACGGGGCGCAAACACCATATATTTT.